The 30 T cell receptor beta chains below were found in one sample sequenced in a study of blood T cell repertoires in COVID-19. Assay used: immunoSEQ multiplex PCR; TCRdb lists only in-frame clones, some missing. The table lists some 350,000 clones, about 90% of them singletons. The material sequenced was peripheral blood. The receptor source for this set is a woman in her twenties or thirties with COVID-19, enrolled during active disease.

The chain links TRBV7-2 to TRBJ2-1; TRBD2 matches 13 bases. V lost 5 bases, J lost 9 bases, and 7 bases stayed unmatched. In germline, CDR1 is SGHTA, CDR2 FQGNSA. CDR3 length equals 15 residues. The CDR3 loop is CASSKGLAGMSEQFF. The CDR3 bases are TGTGCCAGCAGCAAGGGACTAGCGGGAATGAGTGAGCAGTTCTTC.

This clone was detected only once. The J gene is TRBJ2-7, the V gene TRBV4-2, with D unclear. The CDR3 runs to 15 residues. Germline V gene sequence: CDR1 LGHNA, CDR2 YNFKEQ. V gave up 1 base and J gave up 3 bases, with 13 bases separating them. CDR3 loop: CASSQGEAEYYEQYF. The CDR3 region has the DNA TGTGCCAGCAGCCAAGGAGAGGCAGAGTACTACGAGCAGTACTTC.

The CDR3 sequence is CASSDSAGQGRETQYF. The CDR3 DNA reads TGTGCCAGCAGTGACTCGGCAGGACAGGGCCGGGAGACCCAGTACTTC. The chain recombines TRBV6-4 with TRBJ2-5; 8 bases align to TRBD1. The CDR3 is 16 amino acids. The germline gives CDR1 MRHNA, CDR2 SNTAGT. Trimming at V came to 0 bases and at J to 5 bases, leaving 8 bases not matched to a gene.

This chain connects TRBV5-1 to TRBJ1-1, with TRBD1 identical over 8 bases. With V trimmed by 4 bases and J by 3 bases, 2 bases remained unmatched. The CDR3 is made up of 13 amino acids. Per germline, CDR1 SGHRS and CDR2 YFSETQ. The CDR3 sequence is CASSPTGDTEAFF. The DNA of the CDR3 is TGCGCCAGCAGCCCGACAGGGGACACTGAAGCTTTCTTT.

The rearrangement links TRBV28 to TRBJ1-1; D is perhaps TRBD1 (5 bases). Per germline, CDR1 MDHEN and CDR2 SYDVKM. Trimming took 5 bases from V and 1 from J, leaving 14 bases between them. This CDR3 comprises 15 residues. The CDR3 nucleotides read TGTGCCAGCAGTCCCGCTGGGGCAAAGAACACTGAAGCTTTCTTT. Its translation: CASSPAGAKNTEAFF. Complete variable domain (other parts from reference TRBV28 and TRBJ1-1): DVKVTQSSRYLVKRTGEKVFLECVQDMDHENMFWYRQDPGLGLRLIYFSYDVKMKEKGDIPEGYSVSREKKERFSLILESASTNQTSMYLCASSPAGAKNTEAFFGQGTRLTVV.

This clone has a handful of counts. The chain carries TRBV6-1 and TRBJ1-2; tentative D call: TRBD1 (6 bases). CDR3 length equals 12 residues. CDR1 and CDR2 from the germline V gene are MNHNS and SASEGT. V lost 3 bases and J 7 bases, leaving 9 bases between the germline ends. CDR3 sequence: CASSDGTTGYTF. DNA of the CDR3: TGTGCCAGCAGTGACGGGACAACTGGCTACACCTTC.

This rearrangement joins TRBV29-1 to TRBJ1-2, with D perhaps matching TRBD1 (6 bases). V gave up 3 bases and J gave up 2 bases, with 16 bases separating them. CDR3 length equals 15 residues. Germline loops: CDR1 SQVTM, CDR2 ANQGSEA. The CDR3 DNA reads TGCAGCGTTGACATTGCCAGGGGCACCAACTATGGCTACACCTTC. It yields the protein CSVDIARGTNYGYTF.

The V and J genes are TRBV6-2 or TRBV6-3 and TRBJ1-4, with 7 positions matching TRBD1. Germline-derived CDR1 and CDR2 are MNHEY and SVGEGT. The CDR3 is made up of 17 amino acids. Trimming took 2 bases from V and 8 from J; bases not matched to a gene: 14. The CDR3 region has the DNA TGTGCCAGCAGTTACCGGTGGGACAGCGCATACGAGGAAAAACTGTTTTTT. The encoded protein is CASSYRWDSAYEEKLFF.

The rearrangement joins TRBV14 to TRBJ2-5, with TRBD1 identical over 8 bases. The CDR3 consists of 15 residues. Trimming removed 2 bases from V and 3 bases from J; junction bases left unmatched: 5. Germline V gene lookup returns CDR1 SGHDN and CDR2 FVKESK. This CDR3 reads CASSQYETGEETQYF. The CDR3 nucleotides read TGTGCCAGCAGCCAATACGAGACAGGGGAAGAGACCCAGTACTTC.

V and J are TRBV28 and TRBJ1-3; 8 nucleotides line up with TRBD1. The CDR3 is made up of 15 amino acids. From germline, CDR1 is MDHEN and CDR2 SYDVKM. After removal of 5 bases from V and 2 bases from J, the junction contained 5 bases not matched to a gene. The DNA of the CDR3 is TGTGCCAGCAGTGGACAGGGTGGGACTGGAAACACCATATATTTT. Residues: CASSGQGGTGNTIYF.

This clone came up once. V gene TRBV2 combines with J gene TRBJ1-2; 7 nucleotides match TRBD1. The CDR3 runs 14 residues. The V gene end was trimmed by 6 bases and the J gene end by 3 bases; junction bases not matched to a gene: 7. Germline CDR1 and CDR2: SNHLY and FYNNEI. CDR3 sequence (DNA): TGTGCCAGCAGGACAACAGGGGTTTACTATGGCTACACCTTC. Its protein product is CASRTTGVYYGYTF.

V gene TRBV10-2 combines with J gene TRBJ2-3; D perhaps matches TRBD2 (6 bases). The CDR3 runs to 15 residues. V lost 4 bases, J lost 0 bases, and 11 bases lay in between. CDR1 and CDR2 from the germline V gene are WSHSY and SAAADI. The CDR3 bases are TGCGCCAGCAGTGTCTCGGGGGTTAGCACAGATACGCAGTATTTT. Amino acids: CASSVSGVSTDTQYF.

The chain links TRBV30 to TRBJ2-5; 15 nucleotides line up with TRBD2. Trimming took 3 bases from V and 5 from J; bases not matched to a gene: 1. Germline loops: CDR1 GTSNPN, CDR2 SVGIG (reference sequence). CDR3 length: 14 residues. In DNA, the CDR3 is TGTGCCTGGAGAGGACTAGCGGGGGGGGAGACCCAGTACTTC. This codes for CAWRGLAGGETQYF.

The genes are TRBV2 and TRBJ1-4; 11 bases fit TRBD1. CDR3 size: 17 residues. V was clipped by 6 bases and J by 3 bases; unmatched bases: 9. CDR1 and CDR2 (germline): SNHLY, FYNNEI. The CDR3 region is CASRIGQGATSNEKLFF. CDR3 coding DNA: TGTGCCAGCAGGATCGGACAGGGGGCTACATCTAATGAAAAACTGTTTTTT.

The rearrangement joins TRBV5-5 to TRBJ2-3; 9 bases are shared with TRBD2. The CDR3 is 16 amino acids. Looked up from germline, CDR1 is SGHKS and CDR2 is YYEKEE (reference sequence). J lost 0 bases, V lost 0 bases, and 2 bases had no gene match. The CDR3 protein is CASSLGAGGSTDTQYF. In DNA form, the CDR3 reads TGTGCCAGCAGCTTGGGGGCGGGGGGGAGCACAGATACGCAGTATTTT.

The table lists this clone with a few counts. The CDR3 nucleotides are TGTGCCAGCCCGGGAGGGGGCAACTATGGCTACACCTTC. This codes for CASPGGGNYGYTF. This chain uses TRBV2 with TRBJ1-2; 7 bases agree with TRBD1. Germline values: CDR1 SNHLY, CDR2 FYNNEI. After removal of 8 bases from V and 2 bases from J, the junction contained 5 bases not matched to a gene. This CDR3 is built from 13 residues. Together with reference TRBV2 and TRBJ1-2, the CDR3 gives the full variable domain: EPEVTQTPSHQVTQMGQEVILRCVPISNHLYFYWYRQILGQKVEFLVSFYNNEISEKSEIFDDQFSVERPDGSNFTLKIRSTKLEDSAMYFCASPGGGNYGYTFGSGTRLTVV.

This chain joins TRBV4-1 and TRBJ2-3, with 7 nucleotides matching TRBD2. Losses at the gene ends were 0 bases for V and 3 bases for J; bases not matched to a gene: 15. The CDR3 is 19 residues long. Germline CDR1 reads MGHRA; CDR2 reads YSYEKL. CDR3 in DNA: TGCGCCAGCAGCCAAGAGGCTTCGTCGGGCGGGGGAAAGACAGATACGCAGTATTTT. Protein: CASSQEASSGGGKTDTQYF.

The CDR3 DNA sequence: TGTGCCAGCAGTCTCCCACAGACAGGGACAGCTTTCTTT. Translated, it gives CASSLPQTGTAFF. V is TRBV27 and J is TRBJ1-1; 7 positions agree with TRBD1. Germline-derived CDR1 and CDR2 are MNHEY and SMNVEV (reference sequence). The CDR3 totals 13 residues. V was pared by 5 bases and J by 10 bases, with 10 bases of the junction left unmatched.

The genes are TRBV7-9 and TRBJ1-2; 8 bases align to TRBD1. J was trimmed by 5 bases and V by 5 bases; bases with no gene match: 10. Germline V CDR1 and CDR2: SEHNR, FQNEAQ (reference sequence). The CDR3 extends over 15 amino acids. The CDR3 nucleotides read TGTGCCAGCAGCGACCCCAGGGGGCAAAGATATGGCTACACCTTC. Translated: CASSDPRGQRYGYTF.

V usage is TRBV7-2 and J usage is TRBJ1-3; the D is unclear. With 2 bases removed from V and 2 bases from J, the gap between germline ends came to 4 bases. The CDR3 is 13 amino acids. CDR1 and CDR2 (germline): SGHTA, FQGNSA. CDR3 in amino acids: CASSLPAGNTIYF. Written as DNA, the CDR3 is TGTGCCAGCAGCTTACCTGCTGGAAACACCATATATTTT.

The genes are TRBV21-1 and TRBJ1-2; the DNA was not compared with TRBD1, the D call given in the table. TRBV21-1 is shown as a pseudogene. CDR3 size: 17 residues. CDR3 bases: TGTGCCAGCAGCAAAGGAAAGGGGGCTAGGGCTAACTATGGCTACACCTTC. It encodes CASSKGKGARANYGYTF.

In DNA form, the CDR3 reads TGTGCCAGCAGTTGGGACAGCTACAATGAGCAGTTCTTC. This encodes CASSWDSYNEQFF. This chain joins TRBV27 and TRBJ2-1, with 7 bases fitting TRBD1. Germline values: CDR1 MNHEY, CDR2 SMNVEV (reference sequence). This CDR3 comprises 13 residues. V dropped 4 bases and J dropped 3; count of bases not matched to a gene: 0.

The chain links TRBV5-4 to TRBJ1-3; D possibly corresponds to TRBD1 (5 bases). The germline gives CDR1 SGHNT, CDR2 YYREEE (reference sequence). Trimming left V 4 bases short and J 2 bases short, with 10 bases between. This CDR3 region has 14 residues. The CDR3 sequence is CASSVGGAGNTIYF. The CDR3 DNA follows: TGTGCCAGCAGCGTTGGGGGGGCTGGAAACACCATATATTTT.

The chain couples TRBV5-1 to TRBJ1-1; 9 bases agree with TRBD1. CDR3 length: 15 amino acids. Looked up from germline, CDR1 is SGHRS and CDR2 is YFSETQ. The trim removed 4 bases at V and 1 base at J, leaving 5 bases unmatched. The CDR3 spells CASSNPGQGNTEAFF. For the CDR3, the DNA is TGCGCCAGCAGCAACCCGGGACAGGGGAACACTGAAGCTTTCTTT.

V usage is TRBV30 and J usage is TRBJ2-5; 9 nucleotides agree with TRBD2. Germline CDR1 GTSNPN, CDR2 SVGIG (reference sequence). The CDR3 sequence is 13 residues long. Trimming took 3 bases from V and 5 from J; bases not matched to a gene: 4. The CDR3 nucleotides read TGTGCCTGGAGACCTAGCGGGACTGAGACCCAGTACTTC. Its translation: CAWRPSGTETQYF. Complete variable domain (other parts from reference TRBV30 and TRBJ2-5): SQTIHQWPATLVQPVGSPLSLECTVEGTSNPNLYWYRQAAGRGLQLLFYSVGIGQISSEVPQNLSASRPQDRQFILSSKKLLLSDSGFYLCAWRPSGTETQYFGPGTRLLVL.

This clone was detected once. V usage is TRBV28 and J usage is TRBJ2-1; D might be TRBD1 (6 bases). Germline V CDR1 and CDR2: MDHEN, SYDVKM. Deletions cut 4 bases from V and 3 bases from J, with 19 bases between. The CDR3 contains 17 residues. CDR3 DNA: TGTGCCAGCAGTTCCCCTACCGGGGACAAAAACTACAATGAGCAGTTCTTC. Translating gives CASSSPTGDKNYNEQFF.

The V gene is TRBV4-1, the J gene TRBJ1-4; D not certain. The germline V gene encodes CDR1 MGHRA and CDR2 YSYEKL. The CDR3 extends over 16 amino acids. V dropped 4 bases and J dropped 6 bases, with 18 bases sitting between them. The CDR3 DNA is TGCGCCAGCAGCCCATGGAACACAAGTCGGGATGAAAAACTGTTTTTT. It encodes CASSPWNTSRDEKLFF.

The chain is built from TRBV2 and TRBJ1-1; TRBD1 aligns across 8 bases. Germline V CDR1 and CDR2: SNHLY, FYNNEI. This CDR3 has 15 residues. The V gene end was trimmed by 3 bases and the J gene end by 8 bases; junction bases not matched to a gene: 11. The DNA of the CDR3 is TGTGCCAGCAGTGAGGGGGCTCACAGGGGGATCGAAGCTTTCTTT. It is translated as CASSEGAHRGIEAFF.

The V gene is TRBV5-3, the J gene TRBJ2-2, with D perhaps matching TRBD1 (6 bases). TRBV5-3 is designated an ORF whose function remains uncertain. This CDR3 is built from 15 residues. Trimming stripped 1 base from V and 4 bases from J, with 11 bases between. The CDR3 DNA reads TGTGCCAGAAGCTTGTTACAGGGTCCCACCGGGGAGCTGTTTTTT. Translation: CARSLLQGPTGELFF.

Here the CDR3 DNA reads TGTGCCAGCAGCAAAGTGAGTCCGGGTACGAGCGGGAGGGCTCTTAACACCGGGGAGCTGTTTTTT. Its protein product is CASSKVSPGTSGRALNTGELFF. The gene calls are TRBV21-1 and TRBJ2-2; no DNA check was done on the table's D call, TRBD2. TRBV21-1 is classified as a pseudogene. The CDR3 extends over 22 amino acids.